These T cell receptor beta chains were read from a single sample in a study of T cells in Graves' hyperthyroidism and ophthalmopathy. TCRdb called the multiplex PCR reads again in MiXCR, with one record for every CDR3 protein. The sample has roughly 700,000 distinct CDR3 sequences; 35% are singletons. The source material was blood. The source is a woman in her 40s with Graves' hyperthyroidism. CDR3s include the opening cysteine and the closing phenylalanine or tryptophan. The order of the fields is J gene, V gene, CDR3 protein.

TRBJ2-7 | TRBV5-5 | CASSSELGQRTYEQYF
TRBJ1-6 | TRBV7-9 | CASSLQGQGRSPLHF
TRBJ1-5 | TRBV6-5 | CASSSRGTANNQPQHF
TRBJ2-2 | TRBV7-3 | CASSLMVGSGDTGELFF
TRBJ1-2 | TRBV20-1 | CSAITYGYTF
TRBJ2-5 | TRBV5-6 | CASDRYQETQYF
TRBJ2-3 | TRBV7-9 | CASSPGQQTYTDTQYF
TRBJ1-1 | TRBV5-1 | CASSQRRQGDPEAFF
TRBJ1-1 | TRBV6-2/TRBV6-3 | CASSHRGSNTEAFF
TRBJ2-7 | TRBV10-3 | CAIGSGTEVAEQYF
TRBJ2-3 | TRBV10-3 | CAMARGFSTDTQYF
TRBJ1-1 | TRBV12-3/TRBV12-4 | CASSFKGLAGGITEAFF
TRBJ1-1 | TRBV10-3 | CAISELLGQANTEAFF
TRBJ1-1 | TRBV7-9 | CASGRATEASF
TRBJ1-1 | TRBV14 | CASSQARQGCERTEAFF
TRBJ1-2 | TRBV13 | CASSLLSGGANYGYTF
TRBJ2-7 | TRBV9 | CASSSRGGTGGYEQYF
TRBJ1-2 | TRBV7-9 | CASSFNGLF
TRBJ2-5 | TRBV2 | CASRAGQGEETQYF
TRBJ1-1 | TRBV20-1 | CSARTGDSKAFF
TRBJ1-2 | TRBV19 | CASSITRNGYTF
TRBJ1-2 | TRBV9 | CASSQDGTGGGYTF